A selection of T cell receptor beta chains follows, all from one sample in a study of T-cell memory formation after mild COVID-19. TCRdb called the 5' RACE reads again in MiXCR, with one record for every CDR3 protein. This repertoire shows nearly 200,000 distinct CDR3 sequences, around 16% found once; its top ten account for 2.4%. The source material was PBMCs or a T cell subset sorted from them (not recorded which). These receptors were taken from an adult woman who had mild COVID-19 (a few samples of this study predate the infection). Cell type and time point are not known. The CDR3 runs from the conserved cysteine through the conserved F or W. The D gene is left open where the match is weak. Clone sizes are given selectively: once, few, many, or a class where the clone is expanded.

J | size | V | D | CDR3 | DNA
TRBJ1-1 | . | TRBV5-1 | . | CASSLGEWVGTEAFF | TGCGCCAGCAGCTTGGGAGAGTGGGTAGGCACTGAAGCTTTCTTT
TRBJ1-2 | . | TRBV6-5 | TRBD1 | CASSYRGRWNGYTF | TGTGCCAGCAGTTACAGGGGGCGCTGGAATGGCTACACCTTC
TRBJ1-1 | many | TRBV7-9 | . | CASSLGGQNTEAFF | TGTGCCAGCAGCTTGGGGGGCCAGAACACTGAAGCTTTCTTT
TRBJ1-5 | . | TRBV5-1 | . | CASSSVQPQHF | TGCGCCAGCAGCTCGGTTCAGCCCCAGCATTTT
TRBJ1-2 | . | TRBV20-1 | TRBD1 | CSASLRDRDNYGYTF | TGCAGTGCTAGTCTCCGGGACAGAGATAACTATGGCTACACCTTC
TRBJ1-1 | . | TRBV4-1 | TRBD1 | CASSRDSLGLNTEAFF | TGCGCCAGCAGCCGGGACAGCCTGGGACTGAACACTGAAGCTTTCTTT
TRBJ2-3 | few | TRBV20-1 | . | CSAPTSRGGGDTQYF | TGCAGTGCTCCAACTAGCCGAGGGGGGGGAGATACGCAGTATTTT
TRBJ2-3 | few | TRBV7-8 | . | CASSLRERGDTQYF | TGTGCCAGCAGCTTAAGGGAACGGGGAGATACGCAGTATTTT
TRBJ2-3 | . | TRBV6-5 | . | CASSLPGRPDTQYF | TGTGCCAGCAGCCTACCCGGTCGCCCAGATACGCAGTATTTT
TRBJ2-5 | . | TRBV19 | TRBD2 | CASSHRLAGEETQYF | TGTGCCAGTAGCCACAGACTAGCGGGGGAAGAGACCCAGTACTTC
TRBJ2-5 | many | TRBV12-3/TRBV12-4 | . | CASSFGVGETQYF | TGTGCCAGCAGTTTTGGGGTGGGGGAGACCCAGTACTTC
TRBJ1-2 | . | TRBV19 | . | CASSTDRRGNYGYTF | TGTGCCAGTAGTACCGACAGACGTGGAAACTATGGCTACACCTTC
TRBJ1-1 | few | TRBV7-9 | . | CASSLAESEAFF | TGTGCCAGCAGCTTAGCTGAGTCTGAAGCTTTCTTT
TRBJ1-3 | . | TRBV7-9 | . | CASSSRGSGNTIYF | TGTGCCAGCAGCTCGAGGGGTTCTGGAAACACCATATATTTT
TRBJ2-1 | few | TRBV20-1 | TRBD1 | CSARHPGQRSSYNEQFF | TGCAGTGCTCGACACCCGGGACAGCGGAGCTCCTACAATGAGCAGTTCTTC
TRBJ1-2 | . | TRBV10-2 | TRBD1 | CASRVQGGSNYGYTF | TGCGCCAGCCGGGTGCAGGGGGGCAGTAACTATGGCTACACCTTC